This TCR beta chain originates from a study of CD8+ T cells in alopecia areata. Study as a whole: The study gave treated patients oral tofacitinib at 5 to 10 mg twice daily. Study-wide points: Scalp clonality decreased significantly with tofacitinib, and so did expanded CD8+ clones among the top 100. Clonality in lesional scalp, especially alopecia totalis/universalis, exceeded that of normal scalp.

cDNA reverse transcribed from extracted RNA served as the sequencing template. The method was immunoSEQ multiplex PCR; TCRdb's version includes in-frame clones alone and lacks a portion of them. Of over 90,000 clones in the sample, approximately 84% are singletons; the top ten hold 11%. Indicated treatment: oral pan-JAK inhibitor, 5-10 mg twice daily. From alopecia areata patients, lesional scalp punch biopsies and peripheral blood were collected. Points on this clone: Its antigen remains unknown.

The specimen comprised CD8+ T cells sorted from blood, sampled at week 34, from a patient treated with tofacitinib. The source of this sequence is a human donor with alopecia areata.

The CDR3 DNA reads TGCAGCGTTCCCCCCCGGGGACAGCCCCTGAACACTGAAGCTTTCTTT. Residues: CSVPPRGQPLNTEAFF. The chain combines TRBV29-1 with TRBJ1-1; 7 positions agree with TRBD1. The V segment lost 5 bases and the J segment 0 bases; nucleotides outside the gene matches: 12. The CDR3 covers 16 residues. CDR1 SQVTM and CDR2 ANQGSEA come from the germline V gene.